This T cell receptor (beta chain) is from a study of blood T cell repertoires in COVID-19. Seattle enrolled patients during active infection and tracked them longitudinally. Trimming removed 3 bases from V and 10 bases from J; junction bases left unmatched: 7. Germline loops: CDR1 SGHRS, CDR2 YFSETQ. This CDR3 is built from 15 residues. How the authors handled the data: Reference gene primer amplification gave nucleated cell count estimates. Profiled with immunoSEQ multiplex PCR; TCRdb holds only in-frame clones, not every one. The V and J calls and clone size come from that table; D and trimming were worked out from the DNA. The top ten clones hold roughly 6% of a sample with some 260,000 clones, approximately 88% of them seen once.

The chain joins TRBV5-1 to TRBJ2-1, with TRBD2 matching over 13 bases. The TCR sequence derives from a woman aged 25 to 39 with COVID-19, enrolled during active disease. The sequenced sample was peripheral blood. The CDR3 DNA reads as TGCGCCAGCAGCTCGGGACTAGCGGGAAGGGGAGAGCAGTTCTTC. Residues: CASSSGLAGRGEQFF.